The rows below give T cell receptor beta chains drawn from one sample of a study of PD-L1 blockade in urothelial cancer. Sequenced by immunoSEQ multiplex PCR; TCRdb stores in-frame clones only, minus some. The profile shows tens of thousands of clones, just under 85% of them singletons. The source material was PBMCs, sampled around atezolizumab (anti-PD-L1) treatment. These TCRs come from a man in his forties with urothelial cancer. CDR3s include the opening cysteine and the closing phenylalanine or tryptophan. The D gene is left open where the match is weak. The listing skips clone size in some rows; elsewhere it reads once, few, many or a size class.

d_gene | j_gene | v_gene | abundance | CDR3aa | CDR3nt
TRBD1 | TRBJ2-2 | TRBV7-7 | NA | CASSPQGANGELFF | TGTGCTAGCAGCCCTCAGGGGGCAAACGGGGAGCTGTTTTTT
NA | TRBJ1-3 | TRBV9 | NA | CASSVGVGNTIYF | TGTGCCAGCAGCGTAGGGGTCGGGAACACCATATATTTT
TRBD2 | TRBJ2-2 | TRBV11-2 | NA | CASSSLAGTGELFF | TGTGCCAGCAGCTCCCTAGCGGGAACCGGGGAGCTGTTTTTT
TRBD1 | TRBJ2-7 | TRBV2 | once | CASSDSTGPAVYEQYF | TGTGCCAGCAGTGATTCGACAGGGCCGGCTGTCTACGAGCAGTACTTC
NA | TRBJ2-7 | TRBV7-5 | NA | CARSPRDSEQYF | TGTGCCAGAAGCCCGAGGGACTCCGAGCAGTACTTC
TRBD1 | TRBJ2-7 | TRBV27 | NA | CASSQLPRDRWGEQYF | TGTGCCAGCAGCCAGCTCCCCCGGGACAGGTGGGGCGAGCAGTACTTC
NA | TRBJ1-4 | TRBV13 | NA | CASSSISGATNEKLFF | TGTGCCAGCAGCTCCATTAGCGGGGCAACTAATGAAAAACTGTTTTTT
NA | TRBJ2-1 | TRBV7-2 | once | CASSLAGGPYNEQFF | TGTGCCAGCAGCTTAGCGGGCGGGCCCTACAATGAGCAGTTCTTC
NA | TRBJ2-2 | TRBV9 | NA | CASSQDTSNTGELFF | TGTGCCAGCAGCCAGGACACCTCGAACACCGGGGAGCTGTTTTTT
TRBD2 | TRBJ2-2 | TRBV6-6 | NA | CASSTPLAGVFGELFF | TGTGCCAGCAGTACCCCCTTAGCGGGAGTGTTCGGGGAGCTGTTTTTT
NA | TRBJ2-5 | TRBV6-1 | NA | CASSEEATQETQYF | TGTGCCAGCAGTGAAGAAGCCACCCAAGAGACCCAGTACTTC
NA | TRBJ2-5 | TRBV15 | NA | CATSRGPASGEETQYF | TGTGCCACCAGCCGGGGGCCGGCTAGCGGTGAAGAGACCCAGTACTTC
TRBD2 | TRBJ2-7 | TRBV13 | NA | CASSLRAGVNEQYF | TGTGCCAGCAGCTTACGAGCGGGAGTCAACGAGCAGTACTTC
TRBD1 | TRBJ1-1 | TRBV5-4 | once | CASGTGGVNTEAFF | TGTGCCAGCGGAACAGGGGGTGTGAACACTGAAGCTTTCTTT
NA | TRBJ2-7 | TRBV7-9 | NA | CASSPRGGLVVSEQYF | TGTGCCAGCAGCCCACGGGGTGGGCTAGTGGTAAGCGAGCAGTACTTC
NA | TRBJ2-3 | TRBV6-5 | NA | CASSPPPGRRDTQYF | TGTGCCAGCAGCCCTCCCCCCGGCAGGAGGGATACGCAGTATTTT
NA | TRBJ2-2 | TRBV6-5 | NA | CASQKGQGTGELFF | TGTGCCAGCCAGAAGGGGCAGGGCACCGGGGAGCTGTTTTTT
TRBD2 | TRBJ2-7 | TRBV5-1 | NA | CASSLGTSGASYEQYF | TGCGCCAGCAGCTTGGGGACTAGCGGGGCCTCCTACGAGCAGTACTTC
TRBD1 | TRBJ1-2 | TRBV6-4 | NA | CASRNFRDRGGYTF | TGTGCCAGCAGGAATTTTCGGGACAGGGGAGGCTACACCTTC